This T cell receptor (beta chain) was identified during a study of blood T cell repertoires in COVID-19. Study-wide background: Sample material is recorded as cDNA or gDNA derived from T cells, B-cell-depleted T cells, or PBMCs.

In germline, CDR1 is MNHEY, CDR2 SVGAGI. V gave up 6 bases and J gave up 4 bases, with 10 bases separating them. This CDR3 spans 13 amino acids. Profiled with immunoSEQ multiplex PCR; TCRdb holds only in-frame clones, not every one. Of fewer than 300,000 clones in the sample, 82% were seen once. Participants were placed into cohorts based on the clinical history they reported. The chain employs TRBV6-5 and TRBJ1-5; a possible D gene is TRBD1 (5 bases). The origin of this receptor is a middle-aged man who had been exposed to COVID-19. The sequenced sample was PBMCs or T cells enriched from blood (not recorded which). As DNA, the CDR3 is TGTGCCAGCAGCGGGGGGGGAAATCAGCCCCAGCATTTT. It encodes CASSGGGNQPQHF.